This TCR beta chain came from a study of T cells in Graves' hyperthyroidism and ophthalmopathy. V shed 5 bases and J shed 10 bases, with 15 bases lying between them. Germline V CDR1 and CDR2: MNHEY, SVGEGT. The CDR3 sequence is 14 residues long. This clonotype appeared many times. Absence of ophthalmopathy progression within 18 months defined stable Graves' hyperthyroidism. Amplified TCR beta CDR3 regions derived from RNA transcripts. RT-PCR in the first round (using the HTBI primer set) targeted the TCR CDR3. TCRdb re-called the multiplex PCR reads through MiXCR, storing one row per CDR3 protein. The sample gives roughly 700,000 distinct CDR3 sequences, about 15% of which show up once; more than 8.5% is in the top ten.

Sample: blood. This sequence joins TRBV6-2 or TRBV6-3 and TRBJ1-6; D unresolved. This clonotype originated in a young woman with Graves' hyperthyroidism. The CDR3 DNA sequence: TGTGCCAGCAGTAAGACCGAGTCAGCATCACCCCTCCACTTT. Its protein product is CASSKTESASPLHF.